The clone carrying this T cell receptor beta chain showed up many times. One entry per CDR3 protein, called by TCRdb with MiXCR from the 5' RACE reads. The repertoire has about 27,000 distinct CDR3 sequences, about 2.9% of them found once; the top ten carry around 0.72%. The data derive from a study of early T cells in non-severe SARS-CoV-2 infection. The V gene lost 4 bases and the J gene lost 4 bases, with 12 bases spanning the gap. Germline V gives CDR1 SQVTM, CDR2 ANQGSEA. CDR3 length equals 13 residues. V usage is TRBV29-1 and J usage is TRBJ2-3; a possible D gene is TRBD2 (6 bases). Sequenced sample: whole blood. This clonotype originated in an adult who was a healthcare worker with PCR-confirmed SARS-CoV-2 infection or an uninfected control (not recorded which). In DNA, the CDR3 is TGCAGCGTTGGAATTACTAGCCCAGATACGCAGTATTTT. Translation: CSVGITSPDTQYF.